The 29 T cell receptor beta chains in this list originate from one sample, sequenced in a study of blood T cell repertoires in COVID-19. Measured with immunoSEQ multiplex PCR; TCRdb has only the in-frame clones, and not every one. The profile covers under 350,000 clones, with around four fifths appearing a single time and under 5.5% taken by the ten largest. Sequences were obtained from peripheral blood. The receptors come from a man aged 55 to 70 who had recovered from COVID-19.

The gene calls are TRBV2 and TRBJ2-1, with TRBD2 matching over 10 bases. CDR1 is SNHLY, CDR2 FYNNEI, per germline. J was trimmed by 6 bases and V by 6 bases; bases with no gene match: 8. The CDR3 length is 15 residues. The CDR3 loop reads CASRPSGRAGNEQFF. The CDR3 DNA sequence: TGTGCCAGCAGACCCAGCGGGAGGGCCGGCAATGAGCAGTTCTTC.

This chain joins TRBV25-1 and TRBJ1-3, with 10 bases aligning to TRBD1. V dropped 7 bases and J dropped 3; count of bases not matched to a gene: 6. The CDR3 is made up of 15 amino acids. Looked up from germline, CDR1 is MGHDK and CDR2 is SYGVNS. The CDR3 here is CASKPGTGDGNTIYF. CDR3 DNA sequence: TGTGCCAGCAAACCTGGGACAGGGGATGGAAACACCATATATTTT.

This chain connects TRBV30 to TRBJ1-3; 8 bases match TRBD1. CDR1 is GTSNPN and CDR2 is SVGIG in the germline V gene (reference sequence). This CDR3 has 15 amino acids. J was trimmed by 0 bases and V by 2 bases; bases with no gene match: 3. CDR3 sequence (DNA): TGTGCCTGGAGTCAGGGGGCGAACTCTGGAAACACCATATATTTT. This encodes CAWSQGANSGNTIYF.

The chain has TRBV7-2 and TRBJ2-5, with D possibly TRBD2 on 5 matching bases. Germline values: CDR1 SGHTA, CDR2 FQGNSA. The CDR3 sequence is 13 residues long. The ends were cut back, 5 bases at V and 4 bases at J, with 11 bases in the middle. The CDR3 DNA reads TGTGCCAGCAGCCTGTCCGGAGGAGAGACCCAGTACTTC. Translated, it gives CASSLSGGETQYF.

The chain has TRBV6-5 and TRBJ1-6; the D is unclear. CDR1 and CDR2 from the germline V gene are MNHEY and SVGAGI. V lost 1 base, J lost 6 bases, and 13 bases lay in between. CDR3 length: 16 amino acids. CDR3 amino acids: CASSYFGVRGNSPLHF. The CDR3 DNA reads TGTGCCAGCAGTTACTTCGGGGTCCGGGGTAATTCACCCCTCCACTTT.

This clone was found once. The chain combines TRBV11-1 with TRBJ2-5, with 13 nucleotides matching TRBD2. This CDR3 comprises 16 residues. CDR1 and CDR2 from the germline V gene are SGHAT and FQDESV (reference sequence). J lost 2 bases, V lost 8 bases, and 8 bases had no gene match. The CDR3 spells CASSLGTSGVQETQYF. As DNA, the CDR3 is TGTGCCAGCTCCCTGGGGACTAGCGGGGTTCAAGAGACCCAGTACTTC.

This clone has more than one count but fewer than ten. This rearrangement joins TRBV12-3 or TRBV12-4 to TRBJ2-7; D unclear. The CDR3 covers 13 residues. With 2 bases removed from V and 6 bases from J, the gap between germline ends came to 11 bases. The CDR3 loop reads CASSLPPRLEQYF. CDR3 DNA sequence: TGTGCCAGCAGTTTACCGCCGCGTCTCGAGCAGTACTTC.

The rearrangement links TRBV29-1 to TRBJ2-3, with a weak D call TRBD2 (7 bases). The germline V gene encodes CDR1 SQVTM and CDR2 ANQGSEA. This CDR3 region has 16 residues. V lost 2 bases and J 5 bases, leaving 20 bases between the germline ends. The CDR3: CSVEHWGGRGIDTQYF. CDR3 nucleotide sequence: TGCAGCGTTGAACATTGGGGGGGCCGGGGGATAGATACGCAGTATTTT.

The chain employs TRBV28 and TRBJ2-7; 9 bases match TRBD1. Trimming took 8 bases from V and 5 from J; bases not matched to a gene: 13. Per germline, CDR1 MDHEN and CDR2 SYDVKM. CDR3 length: 15 amino acids. The CDR3 region is CASRGRDRVGHEQYF. The CDR3 DNA reads TGTGCCAGCCGAGGCCGGGACAGGGTTGGCCACGAGCAGTACTTC. The full variable domain, rest sourced from reference TRBV28 and TRBJ2-7, is DVKVTQSSRYLVKRTGEKVFLECVQDMDHENMFWYRQDPGLGLRLIYFSYDVKMKEKGDIPEGYSVSREKKERFSLILESASTNQTSMYLCASRGRDRVGHEQYFGPGTRLTVT.

This chain links TRBV6-1 with TRBJ2-1; D possibly corresponds to TRBD1 (6 bases). Trimming cost V 1 base and J 10 bases, with 20 bases left between them. Germline V gene sequence: CDR1 MNHNS, CDR2 SASEGT. This CDR3 has 16 amino acids. Here the CDR3 reads CASSEELRGLGNEQFF. CDR3 coding DNA: TGTGCCAGCAGTGAAGAGCTCAGGGGTTTAGGGAACGAGCAGTTCTTC.

This sequence joins TRBV10-3 and TRBJ1-6; D is possibly TRBD1 (6 bases). This CDR3 spans 16 amino acids. Germline CDR1 is ENHRY and CDR2 is SYGVKD. The V end lost 2 bases, the J end lost 5 bases, and 13 bases lay between the germline ends. CDR3 nucleotides: TGTGCCATCAGTGAGACGGACAGTGGAAATAATTCACCCCTCCACTTT. It yields the protein CAISETDSGNNSPLHF.

The CDR3 DNA follows: TGTGCCACCAGTAGGGAGGGGAATCAGCCCCAGCATTTT. It yields the protein CATSREGNQPQHF. J is TRBJ1-5 and V is TRBV24-1, with a weak D call TRBD1 (5 bases). Trimming left V 6 bases short and J 4 bases short, with 9 bases between. CDR3 size: 13 residues. The V gene's germline CDR1 is KGHDR and CDR2 SFDVKD.

The J gene is TRBJ2-3, the V gene TRBV9, with 7 bases identical to TRBD1. Unmatched junction bases numbered 1, after V lost 0 bases and J lost 0 bases. Germline V gene lookup returns CDR1 SGDLS and CDR2 YYNGEE. The CDR3 contains 15 residues. CDR3 residues: CASSVGDRSTDTQYF. The CDR3 coding sequence is TGTGCCAGCAGCGTAGGGGACAGAAGCACAGATACGCAGTATTTT.

This clone was observed a single time. This rearrangement joins TRBV19 to TRBJ2-1; 13 nucleotides match TRBD2. CDR1 is LNHDA, CDR2 SQIVND, per germline (reference sequence). Trimming took 5 bases from V and 4 from J; bases not matched to a gene: 5. The CDR3 sequence is 16 residues long. The CDR3 here is CASSGLAGDPYNEQFF. CDR3 bases: TGTGCCAGTAGTGGACTAGCGGGAGACCCTTACAATGAGCAGTTCTTC.

V usage is TRBV6-6 and J usage is TRBJ1-2; TRBD1 aligns across 7 bases. J gave up 4 bases and V 4 bases, and 9 bases lay outside the gene matches. The length of the CDR3 is 15 residues. CDR1 and CDR2 (germline): MNHNY, SVGAGI (reference sequence). CDR3: CASSSKGTGAYGYTF. The CDR3, as DNA: TGTGCCAGCAGTTCAAAGGGAACAGGGGCCTATGGCTACACCTTC.

This sequence joins TRBV28 and TRBJ1-4; a possible D gene is TRBD1 (6 bases). V dropped 6 bases and J dropped 2 bases, with 13 bases sitting between them. This CDR3 has 15 residues. Germline CDR1 is MDHEN and CDR2 is SYDVKM. Written as DNA, the CDR3 is TGTGCCAGCAGGGTAGGGGGATACACTAATGAAAAACTGTTTTTT. This sequence encodes CASRVGGYTNEKLFF.

The table lists this clone with a few counts. The V gene is TRBV11-3, the J gene TRBJ2-2; D is perhaps TRBD2 (5 bases). Trimming shortened V by 6 bases and J by 0 bases, and 11 bases separated the two germline ends. Germline V gene data show CDR1 as SGHNT and CDR2 as YENEEA. The CDR3 runs to 15 residues. CDR3 region: CASSRTSANTGELFF. The CDR3 nucleotides read TGTGCCAGCAGTCGGACTTCCGCGAACACCGGGGAGCTGTTTTTT. The full variable domain, rest sourced from reference TRBV11-3 and TRBJ2-2, is EAGVVQSPRYKIIEKKQPVAFWCNPISGHNTLYWYLQNLGQGPELLIRYENEEAVDDSQLPKDRFSAERLKGVDSTLKIQPAELGDSAVYLCASSRTSANTGELFFGEGSRLTVL.

The rearrangement links TRBV6-5 to TRBJ2-7, with 9 positions matching TRBD1. Germline CDR1 reads MNHEY; CDR2 reads SVGAGI. This CDR3 has 14 residues. Losses at the gene ends were 7 bases for V and 0 bases for J; bases not matched to a gene: 4. The CDR3 sequence is CASIRGQGSYEQYF. The CDR3 bases are TGTGCCAGCATTAGGGGACAGGGCTCCTACGAGCAGTACTTC.

This clone was seen only once. The chain is built from TRBV5-1 and TRBJ2-3, with 13 bases identical to TRBD2. The CDR3 length is 15 residues. The junction had 2 bases not matched to a gene; V was cut back by 4 bases and J by 3 bases. Germline-derived CDR1 and CDR2 are SGHRS and YFSETQ. The CDR3 DNA follows: TGCGCCAGCAGCCAGGGACTAGCGGGAACAGATACGCAGTATTTT. Residues: CASSQGLAGTDTQYF.

The chain employs TRBV24-1 and TRBJ1-5; D unclear. The CDR3 extends over 15 amino acids. The germline V and J ends were trimmed by 5 bases and 2 bases, with 12 bases remaining between them. The V gene's germline CDR1 is KGHDR and CDR2 SFDVKD. This CDR3 reads CATSGLGGGNQPQHF. CDR3 coding DNA: TGTGCCACCAGTGGGTTGGGAGGAGGCAATCAGCCCCAGCATTTT.

The J gene is TRBJ2-7, the V gene TRBV6-5, with 9 bases lining up with TRBD1. The germline V gene has CDR1 MNHEY and CDR2 SVGAGI. CDR3 size: 15 residues. The ends lost 2 bases at V and 3 bases at J; junction bases unmatched: 5. The CDR3 coding sequence is TGTGCCAGCAGTTACGGCGGGGGACAGGGCTACGAGCAGTACTTC. Translation: CASSYGGGQGYEQYF.

The chain recombines TRBV24-1 with TRBJ1-5; D perhaps matches TRBD1 (6 bases). The CDR3 has 15 residues. Germline lookup yields CDR1 KGHDR and CDR2 SFDVKD. The germline V and J ends were trimmed by 11 bases and 0 bases, with 16 bases remaining between them. This CDR3 is CANRDRPHSNQPQHF. The CDR3 region has the DNA TGTGCCAACCGAGACAGGCCGCATAGCAATCAGCCCCAGCATTTT.

The chain combines TRBV7-9 with TRBJ2-1; no firm D call. The V and J ends lost 1 base and 8 bases respectively, with 15 bases between them. The CDR3 extends over 15 amino acids. The germline V gene has CDR1 SEHNR and CDR2 FQNEAQ (reference sequence). This CDR3 is CASSLGVAIEDEQFF. The CDR3 region has the DNA TGTGCCAGCAGCTTAGGTGTAGCAATTGAGGATGAGCAGTTCTTC.

This clone was seen a few times. V is TRBV2 and J is TRBJ2-1, with D hard to call. CDR1 is SNHLY and CDR2 is FYNNEI in the germline V gene. V was shortened by 4 bases and J by 9 bases, with 13 bases between the two germline ends. CDR3 length: 13 residues. CDR3 protein: CASSVSGLGEQFF. CDR3 DNA sequence: TGTGCCAGCAGTGTTTCCGGGTTAGGTGAGCAGTTCTTC.

This clone was seen once. The chain joins TRBV18 to TRBJ1-1; D ambiguous. In germline, CDR1 is KGHSH, CDR2 LQKENI. The CDR3 is 14 residues long. The V end was cut by 6 bases, the J end by 1 base, with 12 bases between. In nucleotides, the CDR3 is TGTGCCAGCTCCCCGGGGAGTAGGAACACTGAAGCTTTCTTT. It codes for CASSPGSRNTEAFF.

The chain employs TRBV18 and TRBJ1-3, with 8 bases fitting TRBD1. From germline, CDR1 is KGHSH and CDR2 LQKENI. The V gene end was trimmed by 6 bases and the J gene end by 3 bases; junction bases not matched to a gene: 13. The CDR3 spans 17 residues. The CDR3 DNA reads TGTGCCAGCTCGCAATTAGACAGGGGAAGTTATGGAAACACCATATATTTT. This codes for CASSQLDRGSYGNTIYF.

V is TRBV30 and J is TRBJ1-2; TRBD1 agrees at 7 bases. The V and J ends lost 3 bases and 3 bases, in that order; junction bases with no gene match: 4. Germline lookup yields CDR1 GTSNPN and CDR2 SVGIG (reference sequence). This CDR3 contains 13 residues. DNA for the CDR3: TGTGCCTGGAGCCCGGGACAGCACTATGGCTACACCTTC. This translates into CAWSPGQHYGYTF. The full variable domain, its missing parts supplied by reference TRBV30 and TRBJ1-2, is SQTIHQWPATLVQPVGSPLSLECTVEGTSNPNLYWYRQAAGRGLQLLFYSVGIGQISSEVPQNLSASRPQDRQFILSSKKLLLSDSGFYLCAWSPGQHYGYTFGSGTRLTVV.

The chain recombines TRBV12-3 or TRBV12-4 with TRBJ1-1; 7 nucleotides match TRBD1. The ends lost 5 bases at V and 8 bases at J; junction bases unmatched: 5. This CDR3 has 12 residues. CDR3: CASSVVTGEAFF. The CDR3 DNA sequence: TGTGCCAGCAGTGTCGTGACAGGGGAAGCTTTCTTT.

The rearrangement joins TRBV2 to TRBJ1-2; D uncertain. The CDR3 is made up of 13 amino acids. Trimming removed 4 bases at V and 7 bases at J, with 13 bases between. The V gene's germline CDR1 is SNHLY and CDR2 FYNNEI. The CDR3 region has the DNA TGTGCCAGCAGTGTCGAGGCAGTCGGTGGCTACACCTTC. Translated: CASSVEAVGGYTF. Supplemented by reference TRBV2 and TRBJ1-2, the full variable domain reads EPEVTQTPSHQVTQMGQEVILRCVPISNHLYFYWYRQILGQKVEFLVSFYNNEISEKSEIFDDQFSVERPDGSNFTLKIRSTKLEDSAMYFCASSVEAVGGYTFGSGTRLTVV.